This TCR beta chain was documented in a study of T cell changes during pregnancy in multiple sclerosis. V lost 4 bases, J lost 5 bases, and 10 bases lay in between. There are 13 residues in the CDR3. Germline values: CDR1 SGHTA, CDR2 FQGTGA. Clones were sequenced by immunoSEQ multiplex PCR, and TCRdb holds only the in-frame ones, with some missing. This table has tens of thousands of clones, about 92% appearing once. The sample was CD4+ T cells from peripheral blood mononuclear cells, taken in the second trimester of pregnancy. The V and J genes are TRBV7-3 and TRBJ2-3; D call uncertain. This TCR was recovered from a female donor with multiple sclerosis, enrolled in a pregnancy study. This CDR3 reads CASSYSYRDTQYF. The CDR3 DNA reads TGTGCCAGCAGCTACTCCTACCGAGATACGCAGTATTTT.